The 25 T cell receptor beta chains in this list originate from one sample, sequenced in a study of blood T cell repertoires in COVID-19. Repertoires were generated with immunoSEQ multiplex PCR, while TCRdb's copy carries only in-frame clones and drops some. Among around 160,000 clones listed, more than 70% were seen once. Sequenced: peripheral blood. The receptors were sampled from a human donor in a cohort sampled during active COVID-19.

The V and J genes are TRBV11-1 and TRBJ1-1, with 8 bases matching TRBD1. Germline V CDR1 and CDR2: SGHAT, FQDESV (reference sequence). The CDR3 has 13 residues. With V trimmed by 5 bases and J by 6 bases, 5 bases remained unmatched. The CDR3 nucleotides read TGTGCCAGCAGCCGAACAGGGGGGTCTGAAGCTTTCTTT. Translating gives CASSRTGGSEAFF.

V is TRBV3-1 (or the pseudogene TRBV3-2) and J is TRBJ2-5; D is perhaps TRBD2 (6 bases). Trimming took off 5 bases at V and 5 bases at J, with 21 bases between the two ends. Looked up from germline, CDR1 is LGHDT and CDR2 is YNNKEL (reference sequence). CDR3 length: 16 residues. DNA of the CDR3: TGTGCCAGCAGCTTCAATGTTTTGCCAGGGAGGGAGACCCAGTACTTC. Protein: CASSFNVLPGRETQYF.

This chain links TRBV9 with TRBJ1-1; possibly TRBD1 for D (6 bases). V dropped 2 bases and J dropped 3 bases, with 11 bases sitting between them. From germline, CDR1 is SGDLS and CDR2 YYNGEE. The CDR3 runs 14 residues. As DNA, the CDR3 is TGTGCCAGCAGCGTCACAGGGAGGGACACTGAAGCTTTCTTT. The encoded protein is CASSVTGRDTEAFF.

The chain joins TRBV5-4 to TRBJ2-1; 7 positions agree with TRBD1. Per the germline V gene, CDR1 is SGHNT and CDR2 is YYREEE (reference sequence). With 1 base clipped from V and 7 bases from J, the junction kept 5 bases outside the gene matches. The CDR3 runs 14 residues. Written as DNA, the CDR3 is TGTGCCAGCAGCTTGCAGGGGGAGTATAATGAGCAGTTCTTC. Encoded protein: CASSLQGEYNEQFF.

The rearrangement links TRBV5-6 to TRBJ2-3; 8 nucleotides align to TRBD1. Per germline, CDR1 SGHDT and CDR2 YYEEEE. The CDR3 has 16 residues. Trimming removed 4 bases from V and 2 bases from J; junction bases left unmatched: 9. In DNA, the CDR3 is TGTGCCAGCAGCGCCCAGGGGGCGCGGGTCACAGATACGCAGTATTTT. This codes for CASSAQGARVTDTQYF.

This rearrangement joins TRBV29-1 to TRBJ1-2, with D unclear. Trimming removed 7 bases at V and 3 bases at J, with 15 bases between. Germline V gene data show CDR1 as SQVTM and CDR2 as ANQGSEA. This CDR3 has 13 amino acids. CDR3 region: CSGAQLLDYGYTF. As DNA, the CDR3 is TGCAGCGGCGCCCAATTGTTAGACTATGGCTACACCTTC.

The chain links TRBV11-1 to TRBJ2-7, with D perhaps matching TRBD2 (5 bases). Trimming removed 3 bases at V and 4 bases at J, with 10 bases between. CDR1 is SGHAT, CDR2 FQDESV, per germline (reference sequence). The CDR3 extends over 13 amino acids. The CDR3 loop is CASSFGRGYEQYF. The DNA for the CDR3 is TGTGCCAGCAGCTTCGGTCGGGGATACGAGCAGTACTTC.

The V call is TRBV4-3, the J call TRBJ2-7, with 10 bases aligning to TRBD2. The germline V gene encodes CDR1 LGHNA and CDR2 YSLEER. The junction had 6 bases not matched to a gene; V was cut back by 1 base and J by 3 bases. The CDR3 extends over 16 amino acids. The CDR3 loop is CASSQVGPSGGYEQYF. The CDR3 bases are TGCGCCAGCAGCCAAGTCGGGCCTAGCGGGGGCTACGAGCAGTACTTC.

The chain's CDR3 is CASPLLAGEDTGELFF. The DNA for the CDR3 is TGTGCCAGCCCTCTTCTAGCGGGGGAGGACACCGGGGAGCTGTTTTTT. The V and J genes are TRBV6-4 and TRBJ2-2, with TRBD2 identical over 10 bases. CDR1 and CDR2 (germline): MRHNA, SNTAGT. J lost 3 bases, V lost 8 bases, and 9 bases had no gene match. The CDR3 spans 16 residues.

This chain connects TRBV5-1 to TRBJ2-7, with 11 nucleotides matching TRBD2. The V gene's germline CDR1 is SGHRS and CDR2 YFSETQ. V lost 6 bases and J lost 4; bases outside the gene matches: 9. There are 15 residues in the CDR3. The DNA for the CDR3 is TGCGCCAGCACCCCTCAACTAGCGGGAGTATACGAGCAGTACTTC. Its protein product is CASTPQLAGVYEQYF.

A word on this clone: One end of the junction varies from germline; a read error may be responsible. CDR3 coding DNA: TGCGCCAGCAGCCAAGATGAGGGACTAGCTGCCCTCTTC. Protein: CASSQDEGLAALF. The gene calls are TRBV4-1 and TRBJ2-1; 9 bases agree with TRBD2. This CDR3 contains 13 residues. Germline V lookup: CDR1 MGHRA, CDR2 YSYEKL.

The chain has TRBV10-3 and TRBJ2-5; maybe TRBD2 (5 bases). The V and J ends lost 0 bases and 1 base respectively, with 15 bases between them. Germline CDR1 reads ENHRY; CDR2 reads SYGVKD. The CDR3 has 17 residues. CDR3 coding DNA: TGTGCCATCAGTGAGTCTCTGAGGGTCCGAGGCCAAGAGACCCAGTACTTC. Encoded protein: CAISESLRVRGQETQYF.

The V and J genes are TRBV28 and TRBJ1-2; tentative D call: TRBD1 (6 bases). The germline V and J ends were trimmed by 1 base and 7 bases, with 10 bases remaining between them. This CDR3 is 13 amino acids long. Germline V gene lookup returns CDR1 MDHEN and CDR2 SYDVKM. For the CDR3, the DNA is TGTGCCAGCAGTTTATCAGGGGCGGCTGGCTACACCTTC. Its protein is CASSLSGAAGYTF.

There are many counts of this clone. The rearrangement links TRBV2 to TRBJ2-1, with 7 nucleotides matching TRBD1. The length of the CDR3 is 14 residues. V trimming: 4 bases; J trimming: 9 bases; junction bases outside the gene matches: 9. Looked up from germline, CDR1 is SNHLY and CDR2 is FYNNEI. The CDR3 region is CASSAGTVRFEQFF. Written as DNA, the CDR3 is TGTGCCAGCAGTGCCGGGACAGTAAGATTTGAGCAGTTCTTC.

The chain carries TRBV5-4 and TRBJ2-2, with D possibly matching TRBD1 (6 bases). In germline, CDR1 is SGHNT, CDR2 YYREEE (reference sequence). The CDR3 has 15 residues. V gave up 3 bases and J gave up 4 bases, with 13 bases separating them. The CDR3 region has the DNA TGTGCCAGCAGCTACGGGACAAGGCGCACCGGGGAGCTGTTTTTT. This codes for CASSYGTRRTGELFF.

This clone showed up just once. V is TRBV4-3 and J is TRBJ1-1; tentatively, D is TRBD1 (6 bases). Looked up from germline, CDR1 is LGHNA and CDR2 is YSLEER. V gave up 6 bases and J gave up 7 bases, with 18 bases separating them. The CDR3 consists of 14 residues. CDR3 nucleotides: TGCGCCAGCAGGAGGAACAGGGAGACGGGTGAAGCTTTCTTT. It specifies CASRRNRETGEAFF.

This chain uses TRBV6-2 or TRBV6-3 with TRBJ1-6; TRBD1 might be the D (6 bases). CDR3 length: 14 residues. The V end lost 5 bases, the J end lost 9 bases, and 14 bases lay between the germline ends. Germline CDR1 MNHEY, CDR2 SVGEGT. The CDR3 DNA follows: TGTGCCAGCAGTCCCACAGGGAGAGGTTCACCCCTCCACTTT. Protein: CASSPTGRGSPLHF.

The CDR3 DNA reads as TGTGCCAGCAGCTTAGCGGGGGGTCAAGAGACCCAGTACTTC. Translation: CASSLAGGQETQYF. The chain links TRBV11-2 to TRBJ2-5, with 7 bases matching TRBD2. Germline V gene data show CDR1 as SGHAT and CDR2 as FQNNGV. This CDR3 has 14 amino acids. V gave up 1 base and J gave up 2 bases; unmatched junction bases: 1. Using reference TRBV11-2 and TRBJ2-5 for the parts outside the CDR3, the full variable domain is EAGVAQSPRYKIIEKRQSVAFWCNPISGHATLYWYQQILGQGPKLLIQFQNNGVVDDSQLPKDRFSAERLKGVDSTLKIQPAKLEDSAVYLCASSLAGGQETQYFGPGTRLLVL.

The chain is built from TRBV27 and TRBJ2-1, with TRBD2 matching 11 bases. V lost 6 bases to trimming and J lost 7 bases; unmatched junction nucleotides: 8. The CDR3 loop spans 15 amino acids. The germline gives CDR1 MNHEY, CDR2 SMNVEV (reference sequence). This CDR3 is CASSNSGRAKNEQFF. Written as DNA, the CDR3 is TGTGCCAGCAGCAATAGCGGGAGGGCCAAGAATGAGCAGTTCTTC.

CDR3 nucleotide sequence: TGTGCCAGCAGTTACGTCCCGGGACAGCATAACACTGAAGCTTTCTTT. It is translated as CASSYVPGQHNTEAFF. This chain joins TRBV6-6 and TRBJ1-1; 7 nucleotides agree with TRBD1. The CDR3 covers 16 residues. The germline V gene has CDR1 MNHNY and CDR2 SVGAGI (reference sequence). V lost 2 bases, J lost 2 bases, and 8 bases stayed unmatched.

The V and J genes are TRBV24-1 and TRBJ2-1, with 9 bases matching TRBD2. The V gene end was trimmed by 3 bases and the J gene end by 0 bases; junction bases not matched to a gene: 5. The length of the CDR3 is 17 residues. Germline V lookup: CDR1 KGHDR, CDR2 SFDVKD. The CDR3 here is CATSDAGGPPSYNEQFF. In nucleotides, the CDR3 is TGTGCCACCAGTGATGCGGGGGGGCCCCCCTCCTACAATGAGCAGTTCTTC.

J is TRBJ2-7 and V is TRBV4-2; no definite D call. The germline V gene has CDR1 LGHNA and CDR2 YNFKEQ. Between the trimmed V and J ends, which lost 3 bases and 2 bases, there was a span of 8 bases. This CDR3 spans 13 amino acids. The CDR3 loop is CASSQIETYEQYF. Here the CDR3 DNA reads TGTGCCAGCAGCCAGATTGAGACCTACGAGCAGTACTTC.

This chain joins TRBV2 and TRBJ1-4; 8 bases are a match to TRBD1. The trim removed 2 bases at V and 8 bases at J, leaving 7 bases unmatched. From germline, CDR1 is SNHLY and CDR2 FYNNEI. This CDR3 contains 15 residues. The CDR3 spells CASSELTRGQEKLFF. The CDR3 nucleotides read TGTGCCAGCAGTGAACTAACCAGGGGGCAAGAAAAACTGTTTTTT.

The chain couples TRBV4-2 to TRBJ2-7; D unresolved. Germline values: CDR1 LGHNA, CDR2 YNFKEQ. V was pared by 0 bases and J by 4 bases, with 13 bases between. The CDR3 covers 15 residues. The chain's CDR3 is CASSQDEVASYEQYF. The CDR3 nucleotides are TGTGCCAGCAGCCAAGATGAAGTGGCTAGTTACGAGCAGTACTTC.

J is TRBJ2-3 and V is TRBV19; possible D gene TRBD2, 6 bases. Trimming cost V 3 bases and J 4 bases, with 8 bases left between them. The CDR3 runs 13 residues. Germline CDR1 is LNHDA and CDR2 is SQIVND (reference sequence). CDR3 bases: TGTGCCAGTAGTATCGGGACTCCAGATACGCAGTATTTT. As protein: CASSIGTPDTQYF.